Reported below is one TCR beta chain. The CDR3 is 14 amino acids. Germline V gene data show CDR1 as ENHRY and CDR2 as SYGVKD. V lost 7 bases, J lost 4 bases, and 9 bases stayed unmatched. The data derive from a study of blood T cell repertoires in COVID-19. Study at large: Sample material is recorded as cDNA or gDNA derived from T cells, B-cell-depleted T cells, or PBMCs.

Sequenced by immunoSEQ multiplex PCR; TCRdb stores in-frame clones only, minus some. The table has 300,000 to 400,000 clones, 88% seen once; the top ten hold roughly 4%. The material sequenced was peripheral blood. The sequence derives from a woman aged 45 to 65 with active or convalescent COVID-19. The genes are TRBV10-3 and TRBJ1-2, with 7 bases lining up with TRBD1. The CDR3 region is CAITSGTATYGYTF. Written as DNA, the CDR3 is TGTGCCATCACCTCCGGGACAGCTACCTATGGCTACACCTTC.